This entry lists 20 T cell receptor beta chains sequenced from one sample in a study of response to subunit inactivated influenza vaccine. TCRdb independently ran MiXCR on the RT-PCR reads; one entry per CDR3 protein. The profile shows under 800,000 distinct CDR3 sequences, roughly 13% of them singletons. The sequencing used PBMCs from blood, collected less than 15 days before vaccination. All receptors come from a man in his fifties or sixties who received an inactivated influenza vaccine.

V and J are TRBV9 and TRBJ2-2; 12 nucleotides match TRBD1. Germline V gene sequence: CDR1 SGDLS, CDR2 YYNGEE. The junction had 2 bases not matched to a gene; V was cut back by 0 bases and J by 5 bases. The length of the CDR3 is 16 residues. CDR3 in amino acids: CASSVGGQGATGELFF. The CDR3, as DNA: TGTGCCAGCAGCGTAGGGGGACAGGGGGCGACCGGGGAGCTGTTTTTT.

This clonotype turned up a few times. The chain employs TRBV12-3 or TRBV12-4 and TRBJ2-7, with 7 bases matching TRBD2. V dropped 4 bases and J dropped 3; count of bases not matched to a gene: 9. This CDR3 comprises 15 residues. The CDR3 loop is CASSSQRGDLYEQYF. DNA for the CDR3: TGTGCCAGCAGTTCCCAGCGGGGCGACCTCTACGAGCAGTACTTC.

This clonotype has only a few counts. V and J are TRBV6-5 and TRBJ2-1, with 12 bases that match TRBD2. The CDR3 loop spans 14 amino acids. V gave up 2 bases and J gave up 9 bases; unmatched junction bases: 2. Germline V gene data show CDR1 as MNHEY and CDR2 as SVGAGI. CDR3 residues: CASSYTSGRREQFF. Here the CDR3 DNA reads TGTGCCAGCAGTTACACTAGCGGGAGGCGTGAGCAGTTCTTC.

CDR3 sequence reads: CASSATSTGELFF. In nucleotides, the CDR3 is TGTGCCAGCAGTGCGACGTCCACCGGGGAGCTGTTTTTT. The chain joins TRBV2 to TRBJ2-2, with D hard to call. CDR3 length: 13 residues. Trimming shortened V by 4 bases and J by 4 bases, and 7 bases separated the two germline ends. Germline V gene lookup returns CDR1 SNHLY and CDR2 FYNNEI.

The sample holds a few counts of this clonotype. The chain is built from TRBV10-3 and TRBJ1-1; TRBD1 might be the D (5 bases). Trimming removed 2 bases at V and 4 bases at J, with 8 bases between. Germline V gives CDR1 ENHRY, CDR2 SYGVKD. The CDR3 runs to 13 residues. CDR3 nucleotides: TGTGCCATCAGTGAGGGGGGAATCACTGAAGCTTTCTTT. Protein: CAISEGGITEAFF.

This clonotype was found a few times. The chain employs TRBV3-1 and TRBJ2-1; the match to TRBD2 covers 8 bases. The CDR3 totals 17 residues. Unmatched junction bases numbered 11, after V lost 0 bases and J lost 7 bases. From germline, CDR1 is LGHDT and CDR2 YNNKEL (reference sequence). In DNA form, the CDR3 reads TGTGCCAGCAGCCAAGATCGGACTAGCTCGAGTGGGAATGAGCAGTTCTTC. Protein product: CASSQDRTSSSGNEQFF.

On this clonotype: The junction shows a germline mismatch at one end, possibly a read error. The chain is built from TRBV28 and TRBJ1-2; TRBD1 matches at 7 bases. The CDR3 loop spans 14 amino acids. Germline-derived CDR1 and CDR2 are MDHEN and SYDVKM. This CDR3 reads CASSLSGTARGYTF. The DNA of the CDR3 is TGTGCCAGCAGTTTATCAGGGACAGCCCGTGGCTATACCTTC.

The gene calls are TRBV20-1 and TRBJ2-4; D unresolved. The germline V gene has CDR1 DFQATT and CDR2 SNEGSKA (reference sequence). The CDR3 spans 13 residues. The V gene lost 2 bases and the J gene lost 2 bases, with 7 bases spanning the gap. The CDR3 nucleotides read TGCAGTGCTAGAACCGGAACCAAAAACATTCAGTACTTC. Protein sequence: CSARTGTKNIQYF.

This clonotype was found a few times. V is TRBV29-1 and J is TRBJ1-1; the D gene is possibly TRBD1 (5 bases). CDR1 is SQVTM, CDR2 ANQGSEA, per germline. V lost 3 bases and J 10 bases, leaving 12 bases between the germline ends. CDR3 size: 11 residues. The CDR3 spells CSVEGWDRAFF. In DNA, the CDR3 is TGCAGCGTTGAGGGATGGGACCGAGCTTTCTTT.

The rearrangement links TRBV2 to TRBJ1-5; no clear D. V lost 6 bases and J lost 1, with 13 bases in between. Looked up from germline, CDR1 is SNHLY and CDR2 is FYNNEI. This CDR3 comprises 15 residues. The CDR3: CASSRRFSSNQPQHF. The DNA of the CDR3 is TGTGCCAGCAGCCGGAGGTTCTCCAGCAATCAGCCCCAGCATTTT.

There are a few counts of this clonotype. CDR3 in amino acids: CASSLSPTDTDTQYF. The DNA for the CDR3 is TGTGCCAGCAGTTTATCCCCGACAGACACAGATACGCAGTATTTT. The chain links TRBV28 to TRBJ2-3; possible D gene TRBD1, 5 bases. The CDR3 has 15 residues. The germline V gene has CDR1 MDHEN and CDR2 SYDVKM. Between the trimmed V and J ends, which lost 1 base and 2 bases, there was a span of 10 bases.

In its sample, this clonotype was seen a few times. The chain employs TRBV12-3 or TRBV12-4 and TRBJ2-2, with a tentative D call TRBD1 (6 bases). CDR3 length equals 15 residues. The V end lost 1 base, the J end lost 7 bases, and 13 bases lay between the germline ends. The CDR3 DNA is TGTGCCAGCAGTTTAGGGGCCACAGGGCTCGGGGAGCTGTTTTTT. It encodes CASSLGATGLGELFF.

V is TRBV7-2 and J is TRBJ2-1; a possible D gene is TRBD2 (6 bases). Trimming stripped 3 bases from V and 0 bases from J, with 12 bases between. The CDR3 has 16 amino acids. Per the germline V gene, CDR1 is SGHTA and CDR2 is FQGNSA. CDR3 region: CASSLEGSLSYNEQFF. The CDR3 nucleotides read TGTGCCAGCAGCTTGGAGGGGTCCCTCTCCTACAATGAGCAGTTCTTC.

This clonotype turned up a few times. This sequence joins TRBV12-3 or TRBV12-4 and TRBJ2-5; the D gene is possibly TRBD2 (5 bases). CDR3 size: 15 residues. The germline V and J ends were trimmed by 3 bases and 5 bases, with 16 bases remaining between them. The CDR3 DNA reads TGTGCCAGCAGTTTTCATGGAGGAGGCGGGGAGACCCAGTACTTC. Translating it yields CASSFHGGGGETQYF.

This clonotype was seen a few times. This chain connects TRBV29-1 to TRBJ2-1; 12 bases are a match to TRBD2. The CDR3 is made up of 19 amino acids. The V gene end was trimmed by 1 base and the J gene end by 5 bases; junction bases not matched to a gene: 15. Germline-derived CDR1 and CDR2 are SQVTM and ANQGSEA. CDR3 residues: CSVEGQLAGGSYNDNEQFF. CDR3 sequence (DNA): TGCAGCGTTGAAGGTCAACTAGCGGGAGGATCCTATAACGACAATGAGCAGTTCTTC.

This clonotype has a handful of counts. The gene calls are TRBV25-1 and TRBJ1-1; perhaps TRBD1 as D (5 bases). V was shortened by 3 bases and J by 1 base, with 9 bases between the two germline ends. Germline loops: CDR1 MGHDK, CDR2 SYGVNS. CDR3 length: 14 residues. CDR3 protein: CASSDAGRNTEAFF. CDR3 sequence (DNA): TGTGCCAGCAGTGACGCAGGGAGGAACACTGAAGCTTTCTTT. The whole variable domain, filled in from reference TRBV25-1 and TRBJ1-1, reads EADIYQTPRYLVIGTGKKITLECSQTMGHDKMYWYQQDPGMELHLIHYSYGVNSTEKGDLSSESTVSRIRTEHFPLTLESARPSHTSQYLCASSDAGRNTEAFFGQGTRLTVV.

The gene calls are TRBV14 and TRBJ1-6, with D possibly TRBD1 on 6 matching bases. Deletions cut 4 bases from V and 9 bases from J, with 13 bases between. Germline-derived CDR1 and CDR2 are SGHDN and FVKESK. This CDR3 is built from 14 residues. The CDR3 DNA reads as TGTGCCAGCAGCCCTACAGGGTACGGTTCACCCCTCCACTTT. This codes for CASSPTGYGSPLHF. Combining the CDR3 with reference TRBV14 and TRBJ1-6 gives the whole variable domain EAGVTQFPSHSVIEKGQTVTLRCDPISGHDNLYWYRRVMGKEIKFLLHFVKESKQDESGMPNNRFLAERTGGTYSTLKVQPAELEDSGVYFCASSPTGYGSPLHFGNGTRLTVT.

J is TRBJ1-2 and V is TRBV6-5; 9 nucleotides align to TRBD1. The J segment lost 8 bases and the V segment lost 6 bases, leaving 4 bases of the junction unmatched. Germline assignment: CDR1 MNHEY and CDR2 SVGAGI. The CDR3 contains 12 residues. The CDR3 loop reads CASRQGAGGYTF. CDR3 in DNA: TGTGCCAGCAGACAGGGGGCGGGGGGCTACACCTTC.

The table lists this clonotype with a few counts. The chain recombines TRBV5-1 with TRBJ1-2; 7 nucleotides agree with TRBD1. In germline, CDR1 is SGHRS, CDR2 YFSETQ. This CDR3 is 15 amino acids long. V was pared by 0 bases and J by 3 bases, with 5 bases of the junction left unmatched. This chain's CDR3 is CASSLVVGGDYGYTF. DNA of the CDR3: TGCGCCAGCAGCTTGGTAGTAGGGGGCGACTATGGCTACACCTTC. Full variable domain (outside the CDR3, taken from reference TRBV5-1 and TRBJ1-2): KAGVTQTPRYLIKTRGQQVTLSCSPISGHRSVSWYQQTPGQGLQFLFEYFSETQRNKGNFPGRFSGRQFSNSRSEMNVSTLELGDSALYLCASSLVVGGDYGYTFGSGTRLTVV.

The chain couples TRBV30 to TRBJ2-5, with TRBD1 matching over 8 bases. V was clipped by 5 bases and J by 4 bases; unmatched bases: 0. Germline values: CDR1 GTSNPN, CDR2 SVGIG (reference sequence). The CDR3 totals 11 residues. CDR3 coding DNA: TGTGCCTGGGACAGGGGAGAGACCCAGTACTTC. It encodes CAWDRGETQYF.